The 30 T cell receptor beta chains in this list originate from one sample, sequenced in a study of CD8 T cells in Susac syndrome (dated by TCRdb to between 2017 and 2020). The library was prepared using the immunoSEQ multiplex PCR assay. RNA was extracted using the RNeasy kit, and roughly 0.5 to 1 microgram was reverse transcribed with random hexamers. Using fastp at Q25 and MiXCR, TCRdb reprocessed the public reads and kept productive beta chains. Every entry covers one CDR3 protein and lists the most common genes and DNA from its rows. Within this sample are 200,000 or so distinct CDR3 sequences, with about 93% of them counted one time only. The ten largest clones add up to roughly 0.13% of the sample. The material sequenced was CD8+ T cells from PBMCs. The origin of the receptors is a human donor with multiple sclerosis.

This clonotype was picked up one time. V and J are TRBV20-1 and TRBJ2-5; 9 bases are a match to TRBD2. V shed 3 bases and J 3 bases; nucleotides not matched to a gene: 8. The CDR3 sequence is 15 residues long. Germline loops: CDR1 DFQATT, CDR2 SNEGSKA (reference sequence). The CDR3 DNA reads as TGCAGTGCTAGTGGAATCGGGACTAGCAAAGAGACCCAGTACTTC. Translating it yields CSASGIGTSKETQYF.

This clonotype was recorded a few times. This rearrangement joins TRBV7-3 to TRBJ2-3; 11 bases match TRBD2. Germline CDR1 reads SGHTA; CDR2 reads FQGTGA. The trim removed 8 bases at V and 2 bases at J, leaving 3 bases unmatched. This CDR3 has 14 residues. The DNA for the CDR3 is TGTGCCAGCTCACTAGCGGGAGCCACAGATACGCAGTATTTT. Its protein product is CASSLAGATDTQYF.

J is TRBJ2-2 and V is TRBV2; D not certain. This CDR3 region has 12 residues. Germline assignment: CDR1 SNHLY and CDR2 FYNNEI. V lost 2 bases and J lost 4, with 2 bases in between. The CDR3 is CASSELTGELFF. The CDR3 DNA sequence: TGTGCCAGCAGTGAACTCACCGGGGAGCTGTTTTTT.

This chain links TRBV6-4 with TRBJ1-1; D gene uncertain. V was pared by 3 bases and J by 2 bases, with 7 bases between. CDR1 is MRHNA and CDR2 is SNTAGT in the germline V gene. The CDR3 extends over 13 amino acids. The CDR3 spells CASSEKGNTEAFF. In DNA form, the CDR3 reads TGTGCCAGCAGTGAGAAGGGCAACACTGAAGCTTTCTTT.

This clonotype was seen only once. This rearrangement joins TRBV5-6 to TRBJ2-2, with 7 positions matching TRBD2. The germline CDR1 and CDR2 sequences are SGHDT and YYEEEE. CDR3 size: 19 residues. V was clipped by 4 bases and J by 3 bases; unmatched bases: 18. The CDR3 region is CASSDWGREALGDTGELFF. The CDR3 DNA follows: TGTGCCAGCAGCGATTGGGGACGGGAGGCTCTAGGGGACACCGGGGAGCTGTTTTTT.

V usage is TRBV29-1 and J usage is TRBJ2-5; D may be TRBD1 (5 bases). This CDR3 contains 14 residues. Looked up from germline, CDR1 is SQVTM and CDR2 is ANQGSEA. Trimming pared 6 bases from V and 1 base from J, leaving 15 bases between. Here the CDR3 reads CSVDFADSQETQYF. CDR3 DNA sequence: TGCAGCGTGGATTTCGCTGACAGCCAAGAGACCCAGTACTTC. The full variable domain, its missing parts supplied by reference TRBV29-1 and TRBJ2-5, is SAVISQKPSRDICQRGTSLTIQCQVDSQVTMMFWYRQQPGQSLTLIATANQGSEATYESGFVIDKFPISRPNLTFSTLTVSNMSPEDSSIYLCSVDFADSQETQYFGPGTRLLVL.

The chain has TRBV5-6 and TRBJ2-1; D is unclear. This CDR3 comprises 14 residues. Germline V gives CDR1 SGHDT, CDR2 YYEEEE. Deletions cut 6 bases from V and 8 bases from J, with 18 bases between. DNA of the CDR3: TGTGCCAGCACCTCCCCAGGAGTGGTGGATGAGCAGTTCTTC. Translating gives CASTSPGVVDEQFF.

DNA of the CDR3: TGCGCCAGCAGCTTGGCCTCGGCAAGCGGGAGGGCCTGGTTGAATGAGCAGTTCTTC. Its translation is CASSLASASGRAWLNEQFF. The chain joins TRBV5-1 to TRBJ2-1; 10 bases agree with TRBD2. The germline gives CDR1 SGHRS, CDR2 YFSETQ. The V segment lost 0 bases and the J segment 7 bases; nucleotides outside the gene matches: 16. This CDR3 has 19 residues.

The chain uses TRBV6-4 and TRBJ2-3; 7 nucleotides align to TRBD2. The CDR3 consists of 15 residues. CDR1 and CDR2 (germline): MRHNA, SNTAGT. Germline trimming cut 4 bases from V and 1 base from J; bases unmatched to any gene: 5. The CDR3 coding sequence is TGTGCCAGCAGTGGTACCGCGGGGGGCACAGATACGCAGTATTTT. Amino acid sequence: CASSGTAGGTDTQYF.

The chain employs TRBV19 and TRBJ2-1, with D tentatively TRBD2 (6 bases). The V end was cut by 10 bases, the J end by 0 bases, with 16 bases between. Looked up from germline, CDR1 is LNHDA and CDR2 is SQIVND (reference sequence). The CDR3 has 15 amino acids. The CDR3 spells CAISTAGNSYNEQFF. The CDR3 nucleotides are TGTGCCATATCGACAGCGGGTAACTCCTACAATGAGCAGTTCTTC.

The chain combines TRBV5-4 with TRBJ2-1; D tentatively fits TRBD1 or TRBD2 (6 bases each). Germline V gene data show CDR1 as SGHNT and CDR2 as YYREEE (reference sequence). Trimming took 1 base from V and 6 from J, leaving 11 bases between them. The CDR3 is 14 residues long. The CDR3 region has the DNA TGTGCCAGCAGCTTGAACTGGGGGGCCAATGAGCAGTTCTTC. It codes for CASSLNWGANEQFF.

Concerning this clonotype itself: An end of the junction differs from the germline gene, which may be a read error. V is TRBV7-7 and J is TRBJ2-5, with D possibly matching TRBD2 (6 bases). This CDR3 is 16 amino acids long. Per germline, CDR1 SSHAT and CDR2 FNYEAQ (reference sequence). For the CDR3, the DNA is TGTGCTAGCAGCAATGCCGCCGGGGGAACGGGAGAGACCCAGTACTTC. The encoded protein is CASSNAAGGTGETQYF.

The chain couples TRBV6-6 to TRBJ2-2; D not certain. Trimming left V 7 bases short and J 7 bases short, with 7 bases between. CDR3 length equals 11 residues. In germline, CDR1 is MNHNY, CDR2 SVGAGI (reference sequence). CDR3 in amino acids: CASTLVGELFF. CDR3 nucleotide sequence: TGTGCCAGCACTCTGGTCGGGGAGCTGTTTTTT.

The chain carries TRBV5-1 and TRBJ1-3, with D possibly being TRBD1 (5 bases). Trimming pared 3 bases from V and 0 bases from J, leaving 10 bases between. From germline, CDR1 is SGHRS and CDR2 YFSETQ. The CDR3 covers 15 residues. The CDR3 sequence is CASSSAGGSGNTIYF. The CDR3 DNA reads as TGCGCCAGCAGCTCAGCCGGGGGCTCTGGAAACACCATATATTTT.

The V gene is TRBV9, the J gene TRBJ2-1; a possible D gene is TRBD2 (5 bases). The CDR3 spans 13 residues. From germline, CDR1 is SGDLS and CDR2 YYNGEE. With 6 bases removed from V and 5 bases from J, the gap between germline ends came to 12 bases. The CDR3 DNA is TGTGCCAGCAAGAGGGAAGTCGACAATGAGCAGTTCTTC. It is translated as CASKREVDNEQFF.

The CDR3 reads CASSLGGREETQYF. The CDR3 DNA reads TGTGCCAGCAGCTTAGGGGGCAGGGAGGAGACCCAGTACTTC. V usage is TRBV7-8 and J usage is TRBJ2-5; TRBD1 or TRBD2 may be the D gene (5 bases each). With 1 base removed from V and 5 bases from J, the gap between germline ends came to 11 bases. The CDR3 length is 14 residues. Germline lookup yields CDR1 SGHVS and CDR2 FQNEAQ. Based on the CDR3 plus reference TRBV7-8 and TRBJ2-5, the full variable domain is GAGVSQSPRYKVAKRGQDVALRCDPISGHVSLFWYQQALGQGPEFLTYFQNEAQLDKSGLPSDRFFAERPEGSVSTLKIQRTQQEDSAVYLCASSLGGREETQYFGPGTRLLVL.

This clonotype was seen once. The rearrangement uses TRBV15 and TRBJ2-5; no definite D call. CDR3 size: 17 residues. CDR1 is LNHNV, CDR2 YYDKDF, per germline (reference sequence). The germline V and J ends were trimmed by 0 bases and 5 bases, with 19 bases remaining between them. CDR3 in amino acids: CATSRDPWTFLDETQYF. The CDR3 DNA is TGTGCCACCAGCAGAGACCCGTGGACCTTCCTGGACGAGACCCAGTACTTC.

The V and J genes are TRBV7-9 and TRBJ2-1; D gene unclear. Trimming shortened V by 3 bases and J by 4 bases, and 7 bases separated the two germline ends. The CDR3 has 13 residues. From germline, CDR1 is SEHNR and CDR2 FQNEAQ (reference sequence). CDR3 nucleotide sequence: TGTGCCAGCAGCTTGGAACAGTACAATGAGCAGTTCTTC. This gives the protein CASSLEQYNEQFF.

This CDR3 is CASSTGWGETQYF. In nucleotides, the CDR3 is TGTGCCAGCAGTACGGGTTGGGGAGAGACCCAGTACTTC. The chain links TRBV27 to TRBJ2-5; D is uncertain. The V gene lost 5 bases and the J gene lost 4 bases, with 11 bases spanning the gap. This CDR3 comprises 13 residues. CDR1 is MNHEY, CDR2 SMNVEV, per germline (reference sequence).

J is TRBJ2-1 and V is TRBV25-1, with D possibly being TRBD2 (6 bases). Germline V gene data show CDR1 as MGHDK and CDR2 as SYGVNS. V was shortened by 8 bases and J by 4 bases, with 15 bases between the two germline ends. The CDR3 contains 14 residues. This CDR3 reads CASSRGGEYNEQFF. The CDR3 bases are TGTGCCAGCTCTCGAGGCGGGGAGTACAATGAGCAGTTCTTC.

This chain uses TRBV3-1 with TRBJ1-1; TRBD1 matches at 8 bases. The CDR3 length is 16 residues. After removal of 3 bases from V and 6 bases from J, the junction contained 12 bases not matched to a gene. Germline-derived CDR1 and CDR2 are LGHDT and YNNKEL (reference sequence). CDR3 sequence reads: CASSHTDRGSHSEAFF. Here the CDR3 DNA reads TGTGCCAGCAGCCATACAGACAGGGGATCTCACTCTGAAGCTTTCTTT.

CDR3 amino acids: CASSGNPREQYF. CDR3 DNA: TGTGCCAGCAGCGGGAACCCCAGGGAGCAGTACTTC. This chain uses TRBV6-1 with TRBJ2-7; D might be TRBD2 (5 bases). Germline lookup yields CDR1 MNHNS and CDR2 SASEGT. The CDR3 contains 12 residues. Trimming cost V 6 bases and J 7 bases, with 13 bases left between them.

This sequence joins TRBV2 and TRBJ2-5; D could derive from TRBD1 or TRBD2 (5 bases each). V gave up 8 bases and J gave up 2 bases, with 12 bases separating them. Germline V gene lookup returns CDR1 SNHLY and CDR2 FYNNEI. This CDR3 comprises 13 residues. Here the CDR3 DNA reads TGTGCCAGCCCTCGGGACCTTCAAGAGACCCAGTACTTC. Translation gives CASPRDLQETQYF.

In its sample, this clonotype was seen once. The chain is built from TRBV27 and TRBJ2-6; weak D call: TRBD2 (6 bases). Trimming removed 7 bases at V and 0 bases at J, with 10 bases between. Germline V gene data show CDR1 as MNHEY and CDR2 as SMNVEV (reference sequence). The CDR3 contains 15 residues. The CDR3 reads CASTLGGSGANVLTF. The CDR3 bases are TGTGCCAGCACCCTGGGGGGCTCTGGGGCCAACGTCCTGACTTTC. The entire variable domain, with the rest obtained from reference TRBV27 and TRBJ2-6, is as follows: EAQVTQNPRYLITVTGKKLTVTCSQNMNHEYMSWYRQDPGLGLRQIYYSMNVEVTDKGDVPEGYKVSRKEKRNFPLILESPSPNQTSLYFCASTLGGSGANVLTFGAGSRLTVL.

The chain recombines TRBV9 with TRBJ2-3; the D gene is possibly TRBD2 (6 bases). The CDR3 totals 14 residues. Trimming cost V 0 bases and J 2 bases, with 7 bases left between them. CDR1 is SGDLS, CDR2 YYNGEE, per germline. The CDR3 is CASSVAGVTDTQYF. Here the CDR3 DNA reads TGTGCCAGCAGCGTAGCGGGAGTCACAGATACGCAGTATTTT.

The CDR3 spells CASSPETSRETQYF. CDR3 coding DNA: TGTGCCAGCAGCCCAGAGACTAGTCGGGAGACCCAGTACTTC. The genes are TRBV7-9 and TRBJ2-5, with D perhaps TRBD2 (6 bases). The CDR3 is 14 residues long. V lost 5 bases and J lost 5, with 15 bases in between. CDR1 is SEHNR, CDR2 FQNEAQ, per germline (reference sequence).

This chain uses TRBV7-8 with TRBJ1-5; TRBD1 is a possible D gene (5 bases). CDR3 length: 15 residues. Germline V CDR1 and CDR2: SGHVS, FQNEAQ. Trimming stripped 5 bases from V and 2 bases from J, with 13 bases between. The DNA of the CDR3 is TGTGCCAGCAGCGGGACTGGTGTTGGCAATCAGCCCCAGCATTTT. Translating gives CASSGTGVGNQPQHF.

This clonotype was detected only once. The J gene is TRBJ2-1, the V gene TRBV7-9; D tentatively reads TRBD1 or TRBD2 (5 bases each). Trimming stripped 5 bases from V and 6 bases from J, with 17 bases between. The CDR3 consists of 15 residues. Germline V gene data show CDR1 as SEHNR and CDR2 as FQNEAQ (reference sequence). CDR3 DNA sequence: TGTGCCAGCAGCCATTCGGGACCTCACCCCAATGAGCAGTTCTTC. This sequence encodes CASSHSGPHPNEQFF. Using reference TRBV7-9 and TRBJ2-1 for the parts outside the CDR3, the full variable domain is DTGVSQNPRHKITKRGQNVTFRCDPISEHNRLYWYRQTLGQGPEFLTYFQNEAQLEKSRLLSDRFSAERPKGSFSTLEIQRTEQGDSAMYLCASSHSGPHPNEQFFGPGTRLTVL.

The V call is TRBV19, the J call TRBJ2-1, with D possibly matching TRBD1 (6 bases). CDR3 length: 13 residues. Trimming took off 5 bases at V and 7 bases at J, with 12 bases between the two ends. Per the germline V gene, CDR1 is LNHDA and CDR2 is SQIVND (reference sequence). The CDR3 bases are TGTGCCAGTAGTCTACAGGGTGTGAATGAGCAGTTCTTC. This sequence encodes CASSLQGVNEQFF.

This clonotype appeared once. The chain combines TRBV9 with TRBJ2-3; D is unclear. Trimming took off 0 bases at V and 6 bases at J, with 5 bases between the two ends. Germline CDR1 SGDLS, CDR2 YYNGEE. The CDR3 contains 12 residues. The CDR3 spells CASSVEDDTQYF. Written as DNA, the CDR3 is TGTGCCAGCAGCGTAGAGGATGATACGCAGTATTTT.